The rows below give T cell receptor beta chains drawn from one sample of a study of CD8 T cells in Susac syndrome. TCRdb re-analysed the immunoSEQ multiplex PCR reads in MiXCR, keeping a single row per CDR3 protein. The data contain about 130,000 distinct CDR3 sequences, about 95% of them singletons. The sequenced sample was CD8+ T cells from PBMCs. The receptors were gathered from a human donor with Susac syndrome. Both conserved end residues are part of each CDR3. The D gene is left open where the match is weak. Clone size is shown for a subset of rows, as once, few, many or a class of expanded clone.

D gene,J gene,clone size,V gene,CDR3 DNA,CDR3 protein
.,TRBJ2-7,.,TRBV15,TGTGCCACCAGCAGAGACGAAAAGGACCCCCTCGACTTC,CATSRDEKDPLDF
.,TRBJ2-1,once,TRBV12-3/TRBV12-4,TGTGCCAGCAGTTCACCCCCGGGACAAGACTACAATGAGCAGTTCTTC,CASSSPPGQDYNEQFF
.,TRBJ2-5,.,TRBV9,TGTGCCAGCAGCGTGAGAACCACGGAGACCCAGTACTTC,CASSVRTTETQYF
.,TRBJ1-1,.,TRBV9,TGTGCCAGCAATCGGGGACAAACTGAAGCTTTCTTT,CASNRGQTEAFF
.,TRBJ2-3,.,TRBV9,TGTGCCAGCAGCGTAGCTACGGGGGATACGCAGTATTTT,CASSVATGDTQYF
TRBD2,TRBJ2-1,.,TRBV20-1,TGCAGTGCTAGAGACCCGACTAGCGGGGGGGTTAACAGTGAGCAGTTCTTC,CSARDPTSGGVNSEQFF
.,TRBJ2-7,.,TRBV5-1,TGCGCCAGCAGCTTGGGGGCGTTGGACGAGCAGTACTTC,CASSLGALDEQYF
TRBD1,TRBJ2-1,.,TRBV6-5,TGTGCCACAGGGGGTGGGACAGGGATAAGTGATGAGCAGTTCTTC,CATGGGTGISDEQFF
TRBD2,TRBJ2-3,.,TRBV5-6,TGTGCCAGCAGCTCAGGGACTAGCGGGAGCTCAGATACGCAGTATTTT,CASSSGTSGSSDTQYF
.,TRBJ2-3,.,TRBV6-4,TGTGCCAGCCGAGCGGAAGGGAAAATGAATACGCAGTATTTT,CASRAEGKMNTQYF
.,TRBJ2-1,.,TRBV11-2,TGTGCCAGCAGCCAAGACATTTCGAGCTCCTACAATGAGCAGTTCTTC,CASSQDISSSYNEQFF
.,TRBJ2-3,few,TRBV12-3/TRBV12-4,TGTGCCAGCAGTTATGGGCAGGGCACAGATACGCAGTATTTT,CASSYGQGTDTQYF
.,TRBJ2-1,.,TRBV20-1,TGCAGTGCTAGAACCGGGGCAGGGCTCGATGAGCAGTTCTTC,CSARTGAGLDEQFF
.,TRBJ2-1,.,TRBV2,TGTGCCAGCAGTGAAGGGGTCTCCTACAATGAGCAGTTCTTC,CASSEGVSYNEQFF
.,TRBJ1-4,.,TRBV28,TGTGCCAGCAGTTTGCCCAGACAGAGGCAAGCAACTAATGAAAAACTGTTTTTT,CASSLPRQRQATNEKLFF
.,TRBJ2-1,once,TRBV30,TGTGCCTGGGAAGGTATGGACAGATACAATGAGCAGTTCTTC,CAWEGMDRYNEQFF
TRBD1,TRBJ2-3,.,TRBV27,TGTGCCAGCAGCACCGGGACAGGGCTTTCAGATACGCAGTATTTT,CASSTGTGLSDTQYF
.,TRBJ1-2,.,TRBV4-3,TGCGCCAGCAGCCCTGTGGGACTTGGCACCTATGGCTACACCTTC,CASSPVGLGTYGYTF
TRBD1,TRBJ2-7,.,TRBV7-6,TGTGCCAGCAGCTTAGAGGCAGGGGGCTACGAGCAGTACTTC,CASSLEAGGYEQYF
.,TRBJ1-1,.,TRBV9,TGTGCCAGCAGCGTTTTCAGGGCCGCGGAAGCTTTCTTT,CASSVFRAAEAFF
TRBD2,TRBJ2-1,.,TRBV20-1,TGCAGTGCTAGAATAGCGGGCTCCTACAATGAGCAGTTCTTC,CSARIAGSYNEQFF
.,TRBJ1-1,.,TRBV5-4,TGTGCCAGCAGCGAGGAGAAGGGAGGGGTCACTGAAGCTTTCTTT,CASSEEKGGVTEAFF
.,TRBJ1-3,.,TRBV25-1,TGTGCCAGCAGTGAAGGGGGAAACACCATATATTTT,CASSEGGNTIYF
TRBD2,TRBJ2-3,once,TRBV30,TGTGCCTGGGTTGTGGCGGGAGTCGTGCAGTATTTT,CAWVVAGVVQYF
.,TRBJ1-1,.,TRBV10-3,TGTGCCATCAGTGACCGGGACGGTGAGAACACTGAAGCTTTCTTT,CAISDRDGENTEAFF
.,TRBJ2-1,.,TRBV19,TGTGCCACGAAGCTCGGGAAGCAGTTCTTC,CATKLGKQFF
.,TRBJ2-7,.,TRBV5-6,TGTGCCAGCAGCTCGCTGGGCAGGGGCTTCCACGAGCAGTACTTC,CASSSLGRGFHEQYF
TRBD1,TRBJ1-1,.,TRBV7-9,TGTGCCACCGCTTCTCAAGGACAGGTGAACACTGAAGCTTTCTTT,CATASQGQVNTEAFF
TRBD2,TRBJ2-1,.,TRBV20-1,TGCAGTGCCGGACTAGCGGGGGGATACAATGAGCAGTTCTTC,CSAGLAGGYNEQFF
.,TRBJ2-5,.,TRBV7-8,TGTGCCAGCAGCTTAGTTGAAGACCAAGAGACCCAGTACTTC,CASSLVEDQETQYF
TRBD1,TRBJ2-1,.,TRBV6-6,TGTGCCAGCAGTACCCTAGACAGGGTAAGGGATGAGCAGTTCTTC,CASSTLDRVRDEQFF
.,TRBJ1-2,.,TRBV10-2,TGCGCCAGCAGTGAGGGGAAAGGATTGGATGGCTACACCTTC,CASSEGKGLDGYTF
TRBD2,TRBJ2-1,.,TRBV30,TGTGCCTGGAGAGGGACTAGCGGGAGCCTTATTGAGCAGTTCTTC,CAWRGTSGSLIEQFF
.,TRBJ2-7,.,TRBV20-1,TGCAGGGCGGAGGACGGAAACTCCTACGAGCAGTACTTC,CRAEDGNSYEQYF
.,TRBJ1-5,.,TRBV3-1,TGTGCCAGCAGCCAAGATGTAGGGCAGCCCCAGCATTTT,CASSQDVGQPQHF
.,TRBJ1-5,once,TRBV15,TGTGCCACCAGTAGACAGCGAGATCAGCCCCAGCATTTT,CATSRQRDQPQHF
.,TRBJ1-2,.,TRBV24-1,TGTGCCACCAGCCAAGACCACCCTAACTATGGCTACACCTTC,CATSQDHPNYGYTF
.,TRBJ2-3,.,TRBV28,TGTGCCAGCAGCCCAGTCGGGTTGGCAGATACGCAGTATTTT,CASSPVGLADTQYF